This T cell receptor (beta chain) was identified during a study of graft-versus-host responses after intestinal transplantation. Study as a whole: The transplants performed in recipients were multivisceral, liver-intestinal, or isolated intestinal. Recipients were all induced with anti-thymocyte globulin, then given tacrolimus and steroids for 2 to 4 years.

Only in-frame clones appear in the TCRdb table, and some are missing; sequencing was by immunoSEQ multiplex PCR. The table records about 10,000 clones, 31% of them present only once. Notes on this clone: This probably arose from a read error, given a far larger clone one base away.

Trimming cost V 0 bases and J 4 bases, with 6 bases left between them. The CDR3 covers 13 residues. Germline lookup yields CDR1 SGHDT and CDR2 YYEEEE. Notes on the study in general: Some GvH clones were seen earlier in gut or blood, suggesting intestinal origin.

The authors sorted proliferating CFSE-low CD3+CD4+ and CD3+CD8+ responders after the reaction. The receptor was derived from a human patient who was an organ donor for intestinal transplantation. Source: alloreactive CD4+ T cells from a mixed lymphocyte reaction culture, taken before transplantation. Subset given: CFSE-low proliferating T cells sorted from approximately 6-day pre-transplant mixed lymphocyte reaction (GvH or HvG direction). The chain joins TRBV5-6 to TRBJ2-3, with D maybe TRBD2 (5 bases). CDR3 protein: CASSLVEADTQYF. The CDR3 DNA sequence: TGTGCCAGCAGCTTGGTGGAGGCAGATACGCAGTATTTT.